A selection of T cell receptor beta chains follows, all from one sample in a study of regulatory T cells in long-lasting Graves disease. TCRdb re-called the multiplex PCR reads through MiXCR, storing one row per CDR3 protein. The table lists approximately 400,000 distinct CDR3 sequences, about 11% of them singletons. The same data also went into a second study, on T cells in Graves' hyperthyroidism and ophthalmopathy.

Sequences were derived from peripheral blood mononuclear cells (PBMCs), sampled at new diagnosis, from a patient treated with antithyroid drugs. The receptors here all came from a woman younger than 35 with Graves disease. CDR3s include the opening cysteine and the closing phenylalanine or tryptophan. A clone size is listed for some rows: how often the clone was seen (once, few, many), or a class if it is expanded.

CDR3 protein: CASSLREGLGEQYF; clone size: many; V gene: TRBV13; CDR3 length: 14
CDR3 protein: CASRGRYNEQFF; clone size: many; V gene: TRBV28; CDR3 length: 12
CDR3 protein: CASSSGIYGYTF; clone size: many; V gene: TRBV12-3/TRBV12-4; CDR3 length: 12
CDR3 protein: CASSRVSSYNEQFF; clone size: many; V gene: TRBV6-2/TRBV6-3; CDR3 length: 14
CDR3 protein: CASSSLDRGGNQPQHF; clone size: few; V gene: TRBV28; CDR3 length: 16
CDR3 protein: CASSERESQETQYF; clone size: few; V gene: TRBV27; CDR3 length: 14
CDR3 protein: CASSLELLGIGQANTGELFF; clone size: -; V gene: TRBV12-3/TRBV12-4; CDR3 length: 20
CDR3 protein: CASCPVGPRNQPQHF; clone size: many; V gene: TRBV12-3/TRBV12-4; CDR3 length: 15
CDR3 protein: CSARTSENYEQYF; clone size: -; V gene: TRBV20-1; CDR3 length: 13
CDR3 protein: CSVERDRGYTF; clone size: -; V gene: TRBV29-1; CDR3 length: 11
CDR3 protein: CASSLMDYPNYGYTF; clone size: -; V gene: TRBV12-3/TRBV12-4; CDR3 length: 15
CDR3 protein: CASSLQDSGDGYTF; clone size: many; V gene: TRBV12-3/TRBV12-4; CDR3 length: 14
CDR3 protein: CASSQVGSGEQFF; clone size: -; V gene: TRBV4-2; CDR3 length: 13
CDR3 protein: CASSVSLVAEAFF; clone size: many; V gene: TRBV14; CDR3 length: 13
CDR3 protein: CASSLERYNEQFF; clone size: many; V gene: TRBV11-2; CDR3 length: 13
CDR3 protein: CSAMENQPQHF; clone size: -; V gene: TRBV20-1; CDR3 length: 11
CDR3 protein: CASNPDRGAIKGLGAKNIQYF; clone size: -; V gene: TRBV12-3/TRBV12-4; CDR3 length: 21
CDR3 protein: CASSQELRTYSPLHF; clone size: many; V gene: TRBV3-1; CDR3 length: 15
CDR3 protein: CASSLVVASKSSYNEQFF; clone size: many; V gene: TRBV5-8; CDR3 length: 18
CDR3 protein: CASSPNRGQNEKLFF; clone size: -; V gene: TRBV11-2; CDR3 length: 15
CDR3 protein: CASSPNRDDLDTQYF; clone size: many; V gene: TRBV11-1; CDR3 length: 15